This TCR beta chain was identified in a study of identical twins. Study results and caveats: Partly confounded zero-insertion analyses could result from invariant MAIT and iNKT cells. The study drew conclusions from cross-sectional statistical analysis, not from following the same donors.

TCRdb redid the calling of the 5' RACE reads with MiXCR, one entry per CDR3 protein. Among about 570,000 distinct CDR3 sequences listed, 9.6% were seen once. Germline V gives CDR1 DFQATT, CDR2 SNEGSKA (reference sequence). This CDR3 contains 16 residues. The V segment lost 0 bases and the J segment 3 bases; nucleotides outside the gene matches: 7. Every sampled donor was Caucasian and healthy. Of note for this clonotype: Its antigen is undetermined.

In addition, the sample was reused for a study of yellow fever vaccine responses in identical twins.

The V call is TRBV20-1, the J call TRBJ2-7; the match to TRBD1 covers 11 bases. The TCR originated in a woman aged 18 to 35 in good health. The sample comprised PBMCs. The CDR3 coding sequence is TGCAGTGCTAGAGATAAGGGGACAGGGGGGTTCTACGAGCAGTACTTC. Translation gives CSARDKGTGGFYEQYF.